This is a list of T cell receptor beta chains from one sample in a study of T cell repertoires in ileal Crohn's disease. Sequencing was performed with immunoSEQ multiplex PCR; in TCRdb, only in-frame clones are kept and a portion is missing. The table has 6,000 to 7,500 clones, approximately 80% seen once. Sequencing was performed on ileal tissue. The receptors come from an adult with Crohn's disease. CDR3s include the opening cysteine and the closing phenylalanine or tryptophan. A D gene is named only where the DNA matches it firmly. The size of a clone is reported for some rows only, either as once, few or many, or as a class for expanded clones.

D gene: -; V gene: TRBV7-2; J gene: TRBJ1-3; clone size: -; CDR3 DNA: TGTGCCAGCAGCTCCCGGGTCAGCTCTGGAAACACCATATATTTT; CDR3 protein: CASSSRVSSGNTIYF
D gene: -; V gene: TRBV25-1; J gene: TRBJ2-3; clone size: -; CDR3 DNA: TGTGCCAGCAGTGAGGCCCAGGCCCTCACTTATACGCAGTATTTT; CDR3 protein: CASSEAQALTYTQYF
D gene: TRBD1; V gene: TRBV25-1; J gene: TRBJ2-7; clone size: once; CDR3 DNA: TGTGCCAGCGAAGTTGCCGGGGACAGAGGCTACGAGCAGTACTTC; CDR3 protein: CASEVAGDRGYEQYF
D gene: TRBD1; V gene: TRBV7-2; J gene: TRBJ2-7; clone size: -; CDR3 DNA: TGTGCCAGCACCCAGCAGGGGGAGAGCTCCTACGAGCAGTACTTC; CDR3 protein: CASTQQGESSYEQYF
D gene: -; V gene: TRBV6-6; J gene: TRBJ2-3; clone size: -; CDR3 DNA: TGTGCCAGCAGTTACTCCGGGGGAGCGGCCACAGATACGCAGTATTTT; CDR3 protein: CASSYSGGAATDTQYF
D gene: -; V gene: TRBV19; J gene: TRBJ1-1; clone size: -; CDR3 DNA: TGTGCCAGTACCAACCAGGGGACCACTGAAGCTTTCTTT; CDR3 protein: CASTNQGTTEAFF
D gene: TRBD2; V gene: TRBV6-5; J gene: TRBJ2-5; clone size: -; CDR3 DNA: TGTGCCAGCAGTAGGGGACTAAATCAAGAGACCCAGTACTTC; CDR3 protein: CASSRGLNQETQYF
D gene: -; V gene: TRBV18; J gene: TRBJ1-1; clone size: -; CDR3 DNA: TGTGCCAGCTCTTCGGACCGGAGGGATACTGAAGCTTTCTTT; CDR3 protein: CASSSDRRDTEAFF
D gene: -; V gene: TRBV19; J gene: TRBJ2-3; clone size: -; CDR3 DNA: TGTGCCAGTAGTGAGAGCCTAGCCAGAGCCACAGATACGCAGTATTTT; CDR3 protein: CASSESLARATDTQYF
D gene: -; V gene: TRBV5-1; J gene: TRBJ1-1; clone size: once; CDR3 DNA: TGCGCCAGCAGCATGGGACTACACCCTGAAGCTTTCTTT; CDR3 protein: CASSMGLHPEAFF
D gene: -; V gene: TRBV5-1; J gene: TRBJ2-5; clone size: -; CDR3 DNA: TGCGCCAGCAGCTTTATATTTTCAGGGGTTATTCAAGAGACCCAGTACTTC; CDR3 protein: CASSFIFSGVIQETQYF
D gene: -; V gene: TRBV7-8; J gene: TRBJ2-1; clone size: few; CDR3 DNA: TGTGCCAGCAGCTTCAGAAACAACAATGAGCAGTTCTTC; CDR3 protein: CASSFRNNNEQFF
D gene: -; V gene: TRBV18; J gene: TRBJ1-6; clone size: -; CDR3 DNA: TGTGCCAGCTCACCGAGGGAGGGGAAATCACCCCTCCACTTT; CDR3 protein: CASSPREGKSPLHF
D gene: TRBD2; V gene: TRBV11-3; J gene: TRBJ2-1; clone size: -; CDR3 DNA: TGTGCCAGCAGGACTAGCGTCGAGCAGTTCTTC; CDR3 protein: CASRTSVEQFF
D gene: -; V gene: TRBV19; J gene: TRBJ1-5; clone size: -; CDR3 DNA: TGTGCCAGTAGTATAGTGGAGCGGTATAGCAATCAGCCCCAGCATTTT; CDR3 protein: CASSIVERYSNQPQHF
D gene: -; V gene: TRBV7-9; J gene: TRBJ1-2; clone size: -; CDR3 DNA: TGTGCCAGCAGCTTATTAGCTAACTATGGCTACACCTTC; CDR3 protein: CASSLLANYGYTF
D gene: TRBD1; V gene: TRBV5-1; J gene: TRBJ1-4; clone size: -; CDR3 DNA: TGCGCCAGCAGCGCGGGACAGGGAGAAAAACTGTTTTTT; CDR3 protein: CASSAGQGEKLFF
D gene: -; V gene: TRBV2; J gene: TRBJ1-5; clone size: -; CDR3 DNA: TGTGCCAGCAGTGAAAGGGGGTCTTATCAGCCCCAGCATTTT; CDR3 protein: CASSERGSYQPQHF
D gene: -; V gene: TRBV19; J gene: TRBJ1-5; clone size: -; CDR3 DNA: TGTGCCAGTAGTAAATCGGACAGTCCCAATCAGCCCCAGCATTTT; CDR3 protein: CASSKSDSPNQPQHF
D gene: TRBD1; V gene: TRBV27; J gene: TRBJ1-4; clone size: -; CDR3 DNA: TGTGCCAGCAGCCCCTCAGGGGGCGGAGAAAAACTGTTTTTT; CDR3 protein: CASSPSGGGEKLFF
D gene: -; V gene: TRBV18; J gene: TRBJ1-1; clone size: -; CDR3 DNA: TGTGCCAGCTCACCGTACGATTGGGGGACAAACACTGAAGCTTTCTTT; CDR3 protein: CASSPYDWGTNTEAFF
D gene: -; V gene: TRBV6-5; J gene: TRBJ1-1; clone size: -; CDR3 DNA: TGTGCCAGCAACCTCGGGACTGAAGCTTTCTTT; CDR3 protein: CASNLGTEAFF
D gene: TRBD1; V gene: TRBV9; J gene: TRBJ1-1; clone size: -; CDR3 DNA: TGTGCCAGCAGCGCCTGGACAGGGGGCCTTGGTACTGAAGCTTTCTTT; CDR3 protein: CASSAWTGGLGTEAFF
D gene: -; V gene: TRBV12-2; J gene: TRBJ2-1; clone size: -; CDR3 DNA: TGTGCAAGTCGCTTTAGCGGGAGATGTGAGATGGGCCCCTACAATGAGCAGTTCTTC; CDR3 protein: CASRFSGRCEMGPYNEQFF
D gene: -; V gene: TRBV11-2; J gene: TRBJ2-7; clone size: -; CDR3 DNA: TGTGCCAGCAGCTTAGGTGCCTCCGGGACCTACGAGCAGTACTTC; CDR3 protein: CASSLGASGTYEQYF
D gene: TRBD2; V gene: TRBV25-1; J gene: TRBJ2-5; clone size: -; CDR3 DNA: TGTGCCAGCAGTGAAACGGGGGGAGAGACCCAGTACTTC; CDR3 protein: CASSETGGETQYF
D gene: TRBD1; V gene: TRBV5-1; J gene: TRBJ1-1; clone size: -; CDR3 DNA: TGCGCCAGCAGCCCGGACAGGGTCCGCACTGAAGCTTTCTTT; CDR3 protein: CASSPDRVRTEAFF
D gene: TRBD1; V gene: TRBV6-5; J gene: TRBJ1-3; clone size: -; CDR3 DNA: TGTGCCACCTCAAGACAGGGGCCCTCTGGAAACACCATATATTTT; CDR3 protein: CATSRQGPSGNTIYF
D gene: -; V gene: TRBV11-3; J gene: TRBJ2-3; clone size: -; CDR3 DNA: TGTGCCAGCAGCTTAGCCGGGGAAGATACGCAGTATTTT; CDR3 protein: CASSLAGEDTQYF
D gene: -; V gene: TRBV5-4; J gene: TRBJ2-3; clone size: -; CDR3 DNA: TGTGCCAGCAGCTTACTAGCCAGCAGAAGCACAGATACGCAGTATTTT; CDR3 protein: CASSLLASRSTDTQYF
D gene: TRBD1; V gene: TRBV6-1; J gene: TRBJ2-7; clone size: -; CDR3 DNA: TGTGCCAGCAGTGGGCCCCCCCCCGGGACAGGCACCTACGAGCAGTACTTC; CDR3 protein: CASSGPPPGTGTYEQYF
D gene: -; V gene: TRBV5-5; J gene: TRBJ2-2; clone size: -; CDR3 DNA: TGTGCCAGCAGCTTGCAATCGGAGGACGGGGAGCTGTTTTTT; CDR3 protein: CASSLQSEDGELFF
D gene: TRBD1; V gene: TRBV5-6; J gene: TRBJ2-7; clone size: -; CDR3 DNA: TGTGCCAGCAGCTTGGTCTTGACAGGGCGGGACGAGCAGTACTTC; CDR3 protein: CASSLVLTGRDEQYF
D gene: -; V gene: TRBV6-5; J gene: TRBJ1-5; clone size: -; CDR3 DNA: TGTGCCAGCAGTTGGGGGGTGGATCAGCCCCAGCATTTT; CDR3 protein: CASSWGVDQPQHF
D gene: TRBD2; V gene: TRBV5-4; J gene: TRBJ2-1; clone size: -; CDR3 DNA: TGTGCCAGCAGCTTGGAGCGGGAGGTTTTCAATGAGCAGTTCTTC; CDR3 protein: CASSLEREVFNEQFF
D gene: -; V gene: TRBV15; J gene: TRBJ2-6; clone size: -; CDR3 DNA: TGTGCCACCAGCGGCGACAGAACTGGGGCCAACGTCCTGACTTTC; CDR3 protein: CATSGDRTGANVLTF
D gene: -; V gene: TRBV6-1; J gene: TRBJ2-7; clone size: -; CDR3 DNA: TGTGCCAGCAGTGCAGGAAAAGCCTACGAGCAGTACTTC; CDR3 protein: CASSAGKAYEQYF
D gene: -; V gene: TRBV10-3; J gene: TRBJ2-7; clone size: -; CDR3 DNA: TGTGCCATCAGTGAGGGGGGGAACCTCTACGAGCAGTACTTC; CDR3 protein: CAISEGGNLYEQYF
D gene: TRBD2; V gene: TRBV5-8; J gene: TRBJ2-2; clone size: -; CDR3 DNA: TGTGCCAGCAGCAGACTAGCACTCGCCGGGGAGCTGTTTTTT; CDR3 protein: CASSRLALAGELFF
D gene: TRBD2; V gene: TRBV6-1; J gene: TRBJ2-2; clone size: few; CDR3 DNA: TGTGCCAGCAGTGAAGGGGGGGGTCACACCGGGGAGCTGTTTTTT; CDR3 protein: CASSEGGGHTGELFF
D gene: TRBD1; V gene: TRBV2; J gene: TRBJ2-6; clone size: -; CDR3 DNA: TGTGCCAGCAGAAGAGAGGGGGCCGGGGCCAACGTCCTGACTTTC; CDR3 protein: CASRREGAGANVLTF
D gene: -; V gene: TRBV7-8; J gene: TRBJ2-5; clone size: -; CDR3 DNA: TGTGCCACCAACAGAGAGCGGGCGGAGACCCAGTACTTC; CDR3 protein: CATNRERAETQYF
D gene: -; V gene: TRBV5-1; J gene: TRBJ2-5; clone size: -; CDR3 DNA: TGCGCCAGCAGCTTAAGAGGGGCCGGGGGAGAGACCCAGTACTTC; CDR3 protein: CASSLRGAGGETQYF
D gene: -; V gene: TRBV27; J gene: TRBJ2-3; clone size: -; CDR3 DNA: TGTGCCAGCTCAAAGCACAGGGATCCAGATACGCAGTATTTT; CDR3 protein: CASSKHRDPDTQYF
D gene: -; V gene: TRBV7-9; J gene: TRBJ2-7; clone size: -; CDR3 DNA: TGTGCCAGCAGCCTTGCTGGGGCCCCCCGAGGCGAGCAGTACTTC; CDR3 protein: CASSLAGAPRGEQYF
D gene: -; V gene: TRBV30; J gene: TRBJ2-7; clone size: -; CDR3 DNA: TGTGCCTGGAGTACTCATTACGAGCAGTACTTC; CDR3 protein: CAWSTHYEQYF
D gene: TRBD2; V gene: TRBV7-9; J gene: TRBJ2-7; clone size: -; CDR3 DNA: TGTGCCAGCAGCTTGGGACTAGCGGTTTCCTACGAGCAGTACTTC; CDR3 protein: CASSLGLAVSYEQYF
D gene: TRBD1; V gene: TRBV7-9; J gene: TRBJ2-2; clone size: -; CDR3 DNA: TGTGCCAGCAGCGCGGGACAGGTAGACACCGGGGAGCTGTTTTTT; CDR3 protein: CASSAGQVDTGELFF
D gene: -; V gene: TRBV7-9; J gene: TRBJ2-5; clone size: -; CDR3 DNA: TGTGCCAGCAGCTTAGATGTGGGGCGCGGGTACTTC; CDR3 protein: CASSLDVGRGYF
D gene: TRBD1; V gene: TRBV5-1; J gene: TRBJ1-1; clone size: -; CDR3 DNA: TGCGCCAGCAGCCCGGGACAGGGGATCACTGAAGCTTTCTTT; CDR3 protein: CASSPGQGITEAFF
D gene: -; V gene: TRBV18; J gene: TRBJ2-1; clone size: few; CDR3 DNA: TGTGCCAGCTCACAAACTAGCAACTCCTACAATGAGCAGTTCTTC; CDR3 protein: CASSQTSNSYNEQFF
D gene: TRBD2; V gene: TRBV25-1; J gene: TRBJ2-5; clone size: few; CDR3 DNA: TGTGCCAGCAGTGAATCCGGCGGGAGAGAGACCCAGTACTTC; CDR3 protein: CASSESGGRETQYF
D gene: TRBD1; V gene: TRBV11-1; J gene: TRBJ2-7; clone size: few; CDR3 DNA: TGTGCCAGCAGCTTGACCGACAGGGGCTACGAGCAGTACTTC; CDR3 protein: CASSLTDRGYEQYF
D gene: -; V gene: TRBV2; J gene: TRBJ2-1; clone size: -; CDR3 DNA: TGTGCCAGCAGTGAAAGGGTTCCAGCGGAGGATGAGCAGTTCTTC; CDR3 protein: CASSERVPAEDEQFF
D gene: -; V gene: TRBV27; J gene: TRBJ1-5; clone size: -; CDR3 DNA: TGTGCCAGCAGTTTATCGACGGGCCAGGGTAGCAATCAGCCCCAGCATTTT; CDR3 protein: CASSLSTGQGSNQPQHF
D gene: TRBD1; V gene: TRBV28; J gene: TRBJ1-5; clone size: -; CDR3 DNA: TGTGCCAGCAGTCCGACAGGGAAAAATCAGCCCCAGCATTTT; CDR3 protein: CASSPTGKNQPQHF
D gene: TRBD1; V gene: TRBV25-1; J gene: TRBJ2-7; clone size: -; CDR3 DNA: TGTGCCAGCAGTGAGCAGACAGGGGACTCCTACGAGCAGTACTTC; CDR3 protein: CASSEQTGDSYEQYF
D gene: TRBD1; V gene: TRBV7-4; J gene: TRBJ1-1; clone size: -; CDR3 DNA: TGTGCCAGCAGCCTAGAACAGGGGGTACCTGAAGCTTTCTTT; CDR3 protein: CASSLEQGVPEAFF
D gene: -; V gene: TRBV6-6; J gene: TRBJ1-5; clone size: -; CDR3 DNA: TGTGCCAGCAGCAGAGGGCAAGGCAATAGCAATCAGCCCCAGCATTTT; CDR3 protein: CASSRGQGNSNQPQHF
D gene: TRBD2; V gene: TRBV14; J gene: TRBJ2-7; clone size: few; CDR3 DNA: TGTGCCAGCAGCTCCCGGGAGCGGGAGCACAACGAGCAGTACTTC; CDR3 protein: CASSSREREHNEQYF